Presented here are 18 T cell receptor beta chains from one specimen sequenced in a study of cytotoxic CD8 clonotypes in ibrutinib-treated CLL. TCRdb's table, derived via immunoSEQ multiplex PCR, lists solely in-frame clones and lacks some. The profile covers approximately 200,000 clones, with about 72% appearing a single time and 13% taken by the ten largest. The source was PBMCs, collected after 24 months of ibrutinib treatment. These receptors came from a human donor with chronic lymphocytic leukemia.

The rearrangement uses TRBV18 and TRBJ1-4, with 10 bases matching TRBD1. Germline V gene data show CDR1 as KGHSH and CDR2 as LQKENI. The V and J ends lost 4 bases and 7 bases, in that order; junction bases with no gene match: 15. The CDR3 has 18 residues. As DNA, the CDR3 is TGTGCCAGCTCACGACGCCAGATAGGGACAGGGGAAGTTGAAAAACTGTTTTTT. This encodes CASSRRQIGTGEVEKLFF.

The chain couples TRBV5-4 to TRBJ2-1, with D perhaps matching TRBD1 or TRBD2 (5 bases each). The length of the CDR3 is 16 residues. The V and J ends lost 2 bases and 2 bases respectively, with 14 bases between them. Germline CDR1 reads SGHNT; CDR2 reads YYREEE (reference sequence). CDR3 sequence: CASSLFRDGAYNEQFF. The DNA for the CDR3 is TGTGCCAGCAGCTTATTCCGGGACGGAGCCTACAATGAGCAGTTCTTC.

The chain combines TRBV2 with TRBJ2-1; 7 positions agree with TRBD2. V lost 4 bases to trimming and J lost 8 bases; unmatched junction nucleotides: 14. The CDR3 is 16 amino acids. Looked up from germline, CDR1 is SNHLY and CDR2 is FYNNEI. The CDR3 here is CASSGMSGTLMYEQFF. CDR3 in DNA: TGTGCCAGCAGTGGTATGAGCGGGACCTTGATGTATGAGCAGTTCTTC.

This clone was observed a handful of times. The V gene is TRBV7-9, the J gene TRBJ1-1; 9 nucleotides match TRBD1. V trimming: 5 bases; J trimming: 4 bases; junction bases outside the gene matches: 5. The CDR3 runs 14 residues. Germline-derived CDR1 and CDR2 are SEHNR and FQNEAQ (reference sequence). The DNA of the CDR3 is TGTGCCAGCAGCCAGGGACAGGGAGTCACTGAAGCTTTCTTT. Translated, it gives CASSQGQGVTEAFF.

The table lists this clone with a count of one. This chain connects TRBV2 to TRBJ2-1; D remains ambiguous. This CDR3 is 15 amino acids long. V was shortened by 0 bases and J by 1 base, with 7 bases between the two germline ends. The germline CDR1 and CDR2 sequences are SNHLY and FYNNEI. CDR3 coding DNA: TGTGCCAGCAGTGAAGCGGTAGGTTCCTACAATGAGCAGTTCTTC. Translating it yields CASSEAVGSYNEQFF.

In DNA form, the CDR3 reads TGTGCCAGAAAGAAGAGGACTAGCGCCTACGAGCAGTACTTC. As protein: CARKKRTSAYEQYF. This chain connects TRBV7-6 to TRBJ2-7; TRBD2 matches 9 bases. V gave up 9 bases and J gave up 2 bases; unmatched junction bases: 8. The CDR3 spans 14 residues. Germline V gives CDR1 SGHVS, CDR2 FNYEAQ.

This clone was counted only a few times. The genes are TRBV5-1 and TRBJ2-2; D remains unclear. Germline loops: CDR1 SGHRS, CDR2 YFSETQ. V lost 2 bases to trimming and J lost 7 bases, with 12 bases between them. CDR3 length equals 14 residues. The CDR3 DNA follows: TGCGCCAGCAGCTTATATCCTACGGGCGGGGAGCTGTTTTTT. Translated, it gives CASSLYPTGGELFF.

CDR3 bases: TGTGCCAGCAGCCCCGGAACGTTGGGGGATGAGCAGTTCTTC. Translated, it gives CASSPGTLGDEQFF. The V gene is TRBV7-7, the J gene TRBJ2-1, with D possibly being TRBD1 or TRBD2 (5 bases each). Germline V gene sequence: CDR1 SSHAT, CDR2 FNYEAQ (reference sequence). Trimming took 5 bases from V and 8 from J, leaving 16 bases between them. The CDR3 runs to 14 residues.

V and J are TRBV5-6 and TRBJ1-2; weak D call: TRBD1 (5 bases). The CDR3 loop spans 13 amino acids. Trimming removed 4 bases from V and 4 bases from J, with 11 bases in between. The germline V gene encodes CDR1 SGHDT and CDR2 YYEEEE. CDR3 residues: CASSVGQVYGYTF. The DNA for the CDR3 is TGTGCCAGCAGCGTCGGACAAGTCTATGGCTACACCTTC. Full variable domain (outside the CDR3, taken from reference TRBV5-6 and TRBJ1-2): DAGVTQSPTHLIKTRGQQVTLRCSPKSGHDTVSWYQQALGQGPQFIFQYYEEEERQRGNFPDRFSGHQFPNYSSELNVNALLLGDSALYLCASSVGQVYGYTFGSGTRLTVV.

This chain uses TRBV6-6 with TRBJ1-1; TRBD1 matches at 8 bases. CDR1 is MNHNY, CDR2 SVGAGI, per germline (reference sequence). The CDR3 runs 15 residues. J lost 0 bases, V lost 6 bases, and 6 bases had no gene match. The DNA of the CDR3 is TGTGCCAGCAGGTCACAGGGGGTGGTGAACACTGAAGCTTTCTTT. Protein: CASRSQGVVNTEAFF.

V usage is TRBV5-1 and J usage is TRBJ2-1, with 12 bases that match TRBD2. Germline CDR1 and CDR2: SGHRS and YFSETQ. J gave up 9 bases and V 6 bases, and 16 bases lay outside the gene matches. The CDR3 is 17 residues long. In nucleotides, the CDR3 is TGCGCCAGCAATCGTCTAGCGGGAGGGCCTGTTTCCGGTGAGCAGTTCTTC. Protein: CASNRLAGGPVSGEQFF.

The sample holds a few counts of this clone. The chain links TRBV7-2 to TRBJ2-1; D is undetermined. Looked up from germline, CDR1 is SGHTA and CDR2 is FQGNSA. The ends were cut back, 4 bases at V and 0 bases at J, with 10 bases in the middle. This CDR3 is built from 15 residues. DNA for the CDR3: TGTGCCAGCAGCTGGGAATTCAGCTCCTACAATGAGCAGTTCTTC. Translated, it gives CASSWEFSSYNEQFF.

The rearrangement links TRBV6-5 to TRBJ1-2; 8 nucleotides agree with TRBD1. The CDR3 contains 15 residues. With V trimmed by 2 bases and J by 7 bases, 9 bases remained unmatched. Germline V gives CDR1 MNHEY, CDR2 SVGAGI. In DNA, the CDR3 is TGTGCCAGCAGTTACGGGACAGGCCTTCTACGTGGCTACACCTTC. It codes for CASSYGTGLLRGYTF.

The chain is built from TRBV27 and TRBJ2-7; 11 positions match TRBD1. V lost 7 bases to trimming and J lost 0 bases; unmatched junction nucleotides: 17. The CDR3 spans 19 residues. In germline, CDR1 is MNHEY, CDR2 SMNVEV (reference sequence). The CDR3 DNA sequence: TGTGCCAGCACCTTGCGGGGGGACAGGGGGTCAAAAAGCTCCTACGAGCAGTACTTC. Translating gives CASTLRGDRGSKSSYEQYF.

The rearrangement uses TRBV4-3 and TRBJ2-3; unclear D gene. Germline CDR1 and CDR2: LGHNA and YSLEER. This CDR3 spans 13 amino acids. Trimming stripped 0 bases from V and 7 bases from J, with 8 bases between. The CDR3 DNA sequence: TGCGCCAGCAGCCAAGATCGGAGAAATACGCAGTATTTT. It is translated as CASSQDRRNTQYF.

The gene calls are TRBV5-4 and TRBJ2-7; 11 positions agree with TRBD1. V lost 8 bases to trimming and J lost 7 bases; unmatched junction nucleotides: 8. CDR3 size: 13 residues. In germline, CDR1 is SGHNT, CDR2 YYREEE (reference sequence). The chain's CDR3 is CASKGQGAREQYF. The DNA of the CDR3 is TGTGCCAGTAAAGGACAGGGGGCAAGGGAGCAGTACTTC. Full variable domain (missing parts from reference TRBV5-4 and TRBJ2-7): ETGVTQSPTHLIKTRGQQVTLRCSSQSGHNTVSWYQQALGQGPQFIFQYYREEENGRGNFPPRFSGLQFPNYSSELNVNALELDDSALYLCASKGQGAREQYFGPGTRLTVT.

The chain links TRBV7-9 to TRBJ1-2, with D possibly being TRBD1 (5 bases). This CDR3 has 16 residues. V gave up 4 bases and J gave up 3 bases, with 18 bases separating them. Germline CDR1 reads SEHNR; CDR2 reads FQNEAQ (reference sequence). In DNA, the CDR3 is TGTGCCAGCAGCTGCCCTCCGGGGGGAAATTACTATGGCTACACCTTC. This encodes CASSCPPGGNYYGYTF.

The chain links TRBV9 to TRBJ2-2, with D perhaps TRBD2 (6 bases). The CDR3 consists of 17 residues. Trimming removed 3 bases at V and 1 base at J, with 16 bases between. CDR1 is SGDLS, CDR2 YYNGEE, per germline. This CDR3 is CASSATPGTLNTGELFF. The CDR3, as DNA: TGTGCCAGCAGCGCGACACCCGGGACTTTGAACACCGGGGAGCTGTTTTTT.